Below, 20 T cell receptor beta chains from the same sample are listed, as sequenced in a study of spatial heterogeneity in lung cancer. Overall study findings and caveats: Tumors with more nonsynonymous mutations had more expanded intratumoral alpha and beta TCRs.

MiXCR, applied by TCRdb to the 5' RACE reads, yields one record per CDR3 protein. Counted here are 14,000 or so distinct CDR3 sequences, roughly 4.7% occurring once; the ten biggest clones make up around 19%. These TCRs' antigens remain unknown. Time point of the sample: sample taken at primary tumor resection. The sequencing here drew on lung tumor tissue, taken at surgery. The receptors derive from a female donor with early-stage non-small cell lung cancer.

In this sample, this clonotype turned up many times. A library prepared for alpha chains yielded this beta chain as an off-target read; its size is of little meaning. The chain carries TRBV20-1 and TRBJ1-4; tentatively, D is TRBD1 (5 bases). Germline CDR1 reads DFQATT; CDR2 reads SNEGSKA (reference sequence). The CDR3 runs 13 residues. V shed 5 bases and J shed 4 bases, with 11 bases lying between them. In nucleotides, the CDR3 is TGCAGTGCTTCCCCGGGGGGTAATGAAAAACTGTTTTTT. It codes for CSASPGGNEKLFF.

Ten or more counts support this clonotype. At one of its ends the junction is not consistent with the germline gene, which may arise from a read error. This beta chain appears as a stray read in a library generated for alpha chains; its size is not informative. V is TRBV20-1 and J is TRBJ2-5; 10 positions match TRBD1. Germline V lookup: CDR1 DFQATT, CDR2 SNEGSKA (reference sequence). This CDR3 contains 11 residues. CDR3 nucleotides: TGCAGTGCAGCCGGGACAGGGGCGAGTAACTTC. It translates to CSAAGTGASNF.

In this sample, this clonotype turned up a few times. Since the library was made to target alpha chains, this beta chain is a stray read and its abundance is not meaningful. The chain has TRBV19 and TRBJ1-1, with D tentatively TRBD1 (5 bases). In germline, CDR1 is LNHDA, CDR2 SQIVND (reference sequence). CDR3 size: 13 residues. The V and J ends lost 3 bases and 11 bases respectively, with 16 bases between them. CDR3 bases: TGTGCCAGTAGTATTGCCCCGACAGACAAGGCTTTCTTT. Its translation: CASSIAPTDKAFF.

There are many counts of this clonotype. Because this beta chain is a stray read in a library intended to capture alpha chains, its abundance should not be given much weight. CDR3 residues: CASSPRVQGPTRGELFF. DNA of the CDR3: TGTGCCAGCAGCCCCCGGGTCCAGGGGCCGACAAGAGGGGAGCTGTTTTTT. The rearrangement links TRBV7-8 to TRBJ2-2; tentative D call: TRBD1 (6 bases). CDR3 length: 17 amino acids. Germline V gene data show CDR1 as SGHVS and CDR2 as FQNEAQ. Trimming stripped 5 bases from V and 8 bases from J, with 24 bases between.

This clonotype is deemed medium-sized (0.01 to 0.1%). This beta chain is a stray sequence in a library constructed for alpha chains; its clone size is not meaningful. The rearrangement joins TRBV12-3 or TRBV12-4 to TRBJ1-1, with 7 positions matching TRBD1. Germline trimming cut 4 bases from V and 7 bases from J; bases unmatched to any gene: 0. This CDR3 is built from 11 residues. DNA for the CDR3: TGTGCCAGCAGTTACAGGGGTGAAGCTTTCTTT. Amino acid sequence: CASSYRGEAFF.

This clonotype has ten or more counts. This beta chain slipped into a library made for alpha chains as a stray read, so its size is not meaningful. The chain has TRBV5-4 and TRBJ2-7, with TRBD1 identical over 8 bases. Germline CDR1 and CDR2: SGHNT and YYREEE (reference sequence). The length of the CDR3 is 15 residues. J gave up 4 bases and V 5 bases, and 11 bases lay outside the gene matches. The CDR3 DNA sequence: TGTGCCAGCAGTCAGAGACAGGGGAACGTTTACGAGCAGTACTTC. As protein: CASSQRQGNVYEQYF.

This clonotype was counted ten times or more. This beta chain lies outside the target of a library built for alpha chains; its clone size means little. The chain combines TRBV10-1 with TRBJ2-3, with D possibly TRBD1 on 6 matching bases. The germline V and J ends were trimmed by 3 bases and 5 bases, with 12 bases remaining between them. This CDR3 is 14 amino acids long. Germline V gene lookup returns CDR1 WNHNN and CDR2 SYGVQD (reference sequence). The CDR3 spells CASSDLQGEDTQYF. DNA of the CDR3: TGCGCCAGCAGTGACCTACAGGGTGAAGATACGCAGTATTTT.

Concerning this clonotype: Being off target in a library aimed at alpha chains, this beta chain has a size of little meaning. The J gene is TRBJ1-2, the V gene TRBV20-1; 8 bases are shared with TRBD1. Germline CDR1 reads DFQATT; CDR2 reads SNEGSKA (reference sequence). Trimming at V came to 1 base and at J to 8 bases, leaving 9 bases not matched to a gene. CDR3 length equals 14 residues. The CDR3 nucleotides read TGCAGTGCTAGAGCGGATCAGGGGGCTCGCGGCTACACCTTC. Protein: CSARADQGARGYTF.

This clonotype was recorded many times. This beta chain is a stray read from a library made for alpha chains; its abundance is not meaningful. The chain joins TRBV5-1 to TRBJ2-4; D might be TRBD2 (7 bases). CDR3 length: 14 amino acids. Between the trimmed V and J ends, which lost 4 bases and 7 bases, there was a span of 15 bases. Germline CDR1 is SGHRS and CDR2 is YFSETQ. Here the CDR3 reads CASSVGGAQNIQYF. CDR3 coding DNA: TGCGCCAGCAGCGTTGGGGGGGCGCAGAACATTCAGTACTTC.

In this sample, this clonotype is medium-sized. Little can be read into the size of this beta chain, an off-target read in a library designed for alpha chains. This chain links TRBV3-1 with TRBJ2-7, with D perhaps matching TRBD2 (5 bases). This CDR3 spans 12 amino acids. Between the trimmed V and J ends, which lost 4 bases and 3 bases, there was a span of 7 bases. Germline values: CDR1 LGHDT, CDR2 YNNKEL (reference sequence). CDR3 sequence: CASSPRDYEQYF. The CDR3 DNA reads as TGTGCCAGCAGCCCCCGGGACTACGAGCAGTACTTC.

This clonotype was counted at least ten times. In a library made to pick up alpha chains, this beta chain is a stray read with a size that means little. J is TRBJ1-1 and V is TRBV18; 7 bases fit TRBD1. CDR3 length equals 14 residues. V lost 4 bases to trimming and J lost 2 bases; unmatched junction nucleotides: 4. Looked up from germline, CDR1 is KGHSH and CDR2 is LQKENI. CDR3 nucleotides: TGTGCCAGCTCACTGACAGGGCCTAACACTGAAGCTTTCTTT. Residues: CASSLTGPNTEAFF.

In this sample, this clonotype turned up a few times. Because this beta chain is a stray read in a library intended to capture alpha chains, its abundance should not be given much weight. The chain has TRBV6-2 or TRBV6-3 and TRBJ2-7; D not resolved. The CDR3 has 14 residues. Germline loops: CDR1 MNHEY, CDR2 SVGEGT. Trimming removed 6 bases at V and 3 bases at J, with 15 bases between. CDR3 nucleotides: TGTGCCAGCAGCTCCTCACTTAACTACTACGAGCAGTACTTC. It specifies CASSSSLNYYEQYF.

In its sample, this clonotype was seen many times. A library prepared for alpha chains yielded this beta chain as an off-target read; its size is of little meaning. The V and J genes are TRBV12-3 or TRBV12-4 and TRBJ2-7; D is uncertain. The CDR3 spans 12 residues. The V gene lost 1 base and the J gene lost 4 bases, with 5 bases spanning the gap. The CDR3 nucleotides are TGTGCCAGCAGTTTAGAGAGGTACGAGCAGTACTTC. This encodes CASSLERYEQYF.

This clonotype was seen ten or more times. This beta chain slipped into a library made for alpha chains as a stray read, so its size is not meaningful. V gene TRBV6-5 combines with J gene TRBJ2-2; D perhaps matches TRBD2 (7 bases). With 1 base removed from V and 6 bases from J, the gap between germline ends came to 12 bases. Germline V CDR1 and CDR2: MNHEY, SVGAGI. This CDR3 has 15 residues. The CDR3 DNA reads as TGTGCCAGCAGTTACTTGGCGGGGGCATCCGGGGAGCTGTTTTTT. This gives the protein CASSYLAGASGELFF.

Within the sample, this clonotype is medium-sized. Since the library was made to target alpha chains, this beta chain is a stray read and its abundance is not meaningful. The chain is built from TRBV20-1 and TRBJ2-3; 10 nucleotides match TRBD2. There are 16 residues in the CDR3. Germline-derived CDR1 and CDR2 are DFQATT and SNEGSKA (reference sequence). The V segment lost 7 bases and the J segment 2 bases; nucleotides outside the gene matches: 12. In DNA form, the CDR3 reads TGCAGTGTTTGGCTAGCGGGGGCGGAATTCACAGATACGCAGTATTTT. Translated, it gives CSVWLAGAEFTDTQYF.

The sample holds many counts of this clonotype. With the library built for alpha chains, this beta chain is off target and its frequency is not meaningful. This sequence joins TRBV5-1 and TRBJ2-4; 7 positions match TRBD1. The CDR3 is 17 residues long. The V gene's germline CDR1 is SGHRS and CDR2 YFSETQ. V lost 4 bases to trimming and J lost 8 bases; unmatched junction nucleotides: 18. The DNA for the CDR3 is TGCGCCAGCAGCCTAGCCGTTATAGGGGGCAGGTGGGACATTCAGTACTTC. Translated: CASSLAVIGGRWDIQYF.

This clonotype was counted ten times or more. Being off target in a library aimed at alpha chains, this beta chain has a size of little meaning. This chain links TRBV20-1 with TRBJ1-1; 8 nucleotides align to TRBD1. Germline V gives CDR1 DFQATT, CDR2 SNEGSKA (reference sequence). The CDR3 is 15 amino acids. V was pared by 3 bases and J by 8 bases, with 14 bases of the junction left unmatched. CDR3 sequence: CSARHIQGGKGEAFF. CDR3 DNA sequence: TGCAGTGCTAGGCATATACAGGGGGGTAAAGGGGAAGCTTTCTTT.

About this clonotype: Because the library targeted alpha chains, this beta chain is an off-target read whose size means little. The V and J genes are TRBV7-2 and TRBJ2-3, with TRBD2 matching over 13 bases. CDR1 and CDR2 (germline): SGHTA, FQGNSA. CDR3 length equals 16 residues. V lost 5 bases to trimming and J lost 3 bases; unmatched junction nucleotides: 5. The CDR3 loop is CASSRGLAGETDTQYF. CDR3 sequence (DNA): TGTGCCAGCAGCCGCGGACTAGCGGGGGAGACAGATACGCAGTATTTT.

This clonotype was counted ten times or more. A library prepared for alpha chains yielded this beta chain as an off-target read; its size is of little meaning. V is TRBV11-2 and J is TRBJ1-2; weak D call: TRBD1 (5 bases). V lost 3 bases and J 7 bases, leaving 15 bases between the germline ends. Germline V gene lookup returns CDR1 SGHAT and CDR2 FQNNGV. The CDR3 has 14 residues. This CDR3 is CASSLPTGLGGYTF. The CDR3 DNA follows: TGTGCCAGCAGCTTGCCCACGGGGCTGGGTGGCTACACCTTC.

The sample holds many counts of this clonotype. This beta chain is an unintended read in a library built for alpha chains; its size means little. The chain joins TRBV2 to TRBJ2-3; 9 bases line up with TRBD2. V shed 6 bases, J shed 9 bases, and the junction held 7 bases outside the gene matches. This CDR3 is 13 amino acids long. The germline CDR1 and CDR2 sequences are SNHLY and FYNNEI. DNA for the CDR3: TGTGCCAGCAGCCGCGGGGGGGCCAACACGCAGTATTTT. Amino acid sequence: CASSRGGANTQYF.